This T cell receptor beta chain was captured by sequencing in a study of blood T cell repertoires in COVID-19. Profiling relied on immunoSEQ multiplex PCR, and the TCRdb table lists in-frame clones only, not all of them. The sample has roughly 48,000 clones; 83% are singletons. This CDR3 spans 16 amino acids. Sequencing was performed on peripheral blood. This rearrangement joins TRBV21-1 to TRBJ1-5; whether TRBD1, the table's D call, matches the DNA was not checked. TRBV21-1 is a documented pseudogene. The origin of this receptor is a human donor in a cohort sampled during active COVID-19. DNA of the CDR3: TGTGCCAGCAGCAAGAAGGGACAATATAGCAATCAGCCCCAGCATTTT. Translation: CASSKKGQYSNQPQHF.